This TCR beta chain was sequenced for a study of blood T cell repertoires in COVID-19. On the study more broadly: Sites in the United States, Italy and Spain provided acute and convalescent COVID-19 samples. The cDNA or gDNA used as material had been derived from T cells, B-cell-depleted T cells, or PBMCs.

TCRdb keeps only in-frame clones here, not all; method: immunoSEQ multiplex PCR. The table shows some 99,000 clones, with 81% occurring only once. The CDR3 loop spans 14 amino acids. CDR1 is MNHNS and CDR2 is SASEGT in the germline V gene. Trimming at V came to 3 bases and at J to 3 bases, leaving 5 bases not matched to a gene. This clone was detected once. The sample comprised peripheral blood. The V gene is TRBV6-1, the J gene TRBJ2-7; 7 bases align to TRBD1. The source of this sequence is a woman older than 75 with acute or convalescent COVID-19. Written as DNA, the CDR3 is TGTGCCAGCAGTGAGACAGGGACCATCTACGAGCAGTACTTC. It specifies CASSETGTIYEQYF.